This paragraph covers one TCR beta chain sequence. Its matching antigen is unknown. A quantity of roughly 0.5 to 1 ug RNA underwent reverse transcription using random hexamers. Amplification of TCR beta CDR3 was carried out by immunoSEQ multiplex PCR, which covered 54 Vbeta and 13 Jbeta segments. TCRdb analysed the immunoSEQ multiplex PCR reads with MiXCR anew, one entry per CDR3 protein. The data contain 200,000 to 300,000 distinct CDR3 sequences, 90% to 96% of them singletons. Trimming stripped 2 bases from V and 7 bases from J, with 11 bases between. There are 13 residues in the CDR3. Germline loops: CDR1 SGHTA, CDR2 FQGTGA. This record comes from a study of CD8 T cells in Susac syndrome. Study details: Patients with Susac syndrome were therapy-naive, taking corticosteroids, with some also receiving intravenous immunoglobulin, or taking intravenous immunoglobulin alone at the time their blood was drawn.

General observations from the study: Clonal expansion was missing from Susac syndrome CD4+ T cell repertoires.

TEMRA cells underwent FACS enrichment and CD8+ and CD4+ T cells underwent negative isolation. Sample: CD4+ T cells from PBMCs. This clonotype was sampled from a human donor with Susac syndrome. J is TRBJ1-1 and V is TRBV7-3; D is possibly TRBD1 (5 bases). The CDR3 nucleotides are TGTGCCAGCAGCTTAGATGGCCAGGGTGAAGCTTTCTTT. Translating it yields CASSLDGQGEAFF.